This T cell receptor (beta chain) originates from a study of cytomegalovirus exposure and HLA in healthy donors. General study points: With further analysis later on, most CMV-associated TCR beta chains appeared HLA-restricted. Associated with cytomegalovirus, according to the listing, were around 170 TCR beta chains. Accurate HLA-A and HLA-B prediction from TCR beta sequences was reported for most subjects. In a later analysis, HLA-associated beta chains showed higher expansion and lower generation probabilities than comparable chains.

With respect to this clone: Its antigen remains unknown.

The PCR contained 60 Vbeta and 13 Jbeta primers. TCRdb's copy holds only in-frame clones and misses some; the assay was immunoSEQ multiplex PCR. Recorded for this sample: 70,000 or so clones. From germline, CDR1 is SGHRS and CDR2 YFSETQ. The CDR3 loop spans 16 amino acids. V lost 1 base to trimming and J lost 7 bases, with 18 bases between them. Sequences were obtained from PBMCs. This TCR came from a female donor in good health and CMV-seropositive. The chain uses TRBV5-1 and TRBJ2-1; a weak D match, TRBD2 (5 bases). The CDR3: CASSLIPGSGANEQFF. The CDR3 region has the DNA TGCGCCAGCAGCTTGATACCGGGATCAGGCGCGAATGAGCAGTTCTTC.